This T cell receptor beta chain came from a study of T cell responses to AZD1222 COVID-19 vaccine. Study-wide background: The analysis combined second doses at about 4 or about 12 weeks.

Repertoires were generated with immunoSEQ multiplex PCR, while TCRdb's copy carries only in-frame clones and drops some. This table has 140,000 to 150,000 clones, roughly 91% appearing once. Regarding the study as a whole: No repertoire was sampled before or during the peak T cell response, only after it.

A word on this clone: Its target is not known.

Germline CDR1 is SEHNR and CDR2 is FQNEAQ (reference sequence). Trimming cost V 10 bases and J 3 bases; bases outside gene matches: 14. This CDR3 comprises 16 residues. The chain links TRBV7-9 to TRBJ2-1; 8 bases map to TRBD2. The TCR was taken from an adult in good health. The sample consisted of peripheral blood, taken on day 0 of AZD1222 vaccination. CDR3 region: CAINDVAGYHYNEQFF. In DNA, the CDR3 is TGTGCCATCAATGATGTAGCGGGATACCACTACAATGAGCAGTTCTTC.